The present T cell receptor beta chain was sequenced within a study of PD-L1 blockade in urothelial cancer. Germline lookup yields CDR1 SGHTA and CDR2 FQGNSA. V lost 1 base and J lost 2, with 6 bases in between. This CDR3 is 14 amino acids long. TCRdb's table, derived via immunoSEQ multiplex PCR, lists solely in-frame clones and lacks some. The sample includes about 28,000 clones, 80% to 85% of them seen just once. V gene TRBV7-2 combines with J gene TRBJ1-5; possibly TRBD1 for D (5 bases). The sequences come from PBMCs, collected around atezolizumab (anti-PD-L1) treatment. This sequence originates from a man aged 50-59 years with urothelial cancer. The CDR3 coding sequence is TGTGCCAGCAGCTTAGTAGGGGGCAATCAGCCCCAGCATTTT. It yields the protein CASSLVGGNQPQHF.